This T cell receptor (beta chain) was retrieved from a study of blood T cell repertoires in COVID-19. This CDR3 is built from 13 residues. Germline-derived CDR1 and CDR2 are SGHRS and YFSETQ. Of note for this clone: An end of the junction does not agree with germline; a read error may underlie this.

The method was immunoSEQ multiplex PCR; TCRdb's version includes in-frame clones alone and lacks a portion of them. The sample yields 120,000 to 150,000 clones, around 80% seen once. The V call is TRBV5-1, the J call TRBJ2-7; D unclear. Sequencing was performed on peripheral blood. This sequence was found in a human donor with acute or convalescent COVID-19. The donor label of this sample is uncertain. The CDR3 coding sequence is TGCGCCAGCAGCTTGGGTATCTCCTACGGGCAGTACTTC. Its translation is CASSLGISYGQYF.